Listed here are 14 T cell receptor beta chains from one sample, sequenced in a study of shared clonotypes between healthy human individuals. Assay used: immunoSEQ multiplex PCR; TCRdb lists only in-frame clones, some missing. Among about 1.1 million clones listed, roughly 74% were seen once. The sequencing sample was made of memory CD4+ T cells from PBMCs. Subset reported: CD45RA-negative fraction. The source of these receptors is a man between 18 and 35 years old in good health. Some clones in this sample may be carry-over from other donors' samples.

Details on this clone: A junction end diverges from the germline sequence, so it may reflect a read error. The rearrangement links TRBV5-1 to TRBJ1-1; D unclear. In germline, CDR1 is SGHRS, CDR2 YFSETQ. The CDR3 sequence is 13 residues long. The CDR3 DNA sequence: TGCGCCAGCAGGTTGGGGATGAACACTGAAGCTTTCTTT. This codes for CASRLGMNTEAFF.

V is TRBV7-3 and J is TRBJ2-5; 7 positions agree with TRBD2. The CDR3 has 15 amino acids. The J segment lost 0 bases and the V segment lost 5 bases, leaving 6 bases of the junction unmatched. Germline V lookup: CDR1 SGHTA, CDR2 FQGTGA. The CDR3 bases are TGTGCCAGCAGCCGAAGCGGGGCGCACCAAGAGACCCAGTACTTC. Translating gives CASSRSGAHQETQYF.

This chain joins TRBV30 and TRBJ2-7, with D perhaps matching TRBD1 or TRBD2 (5 bases each). Looked up from germline, CDR1 is GTSNPN and CDR2 is SVGIG (reference sequence). V lost 8 bases and J lost 1, with 6 bases in between. CDR3 length: 10 residues. CDR3 protein: CAGGSYEQYF. CDR3 coding DNA: TGTGCCGGGGGATCCTACGAGCAGTACTTC.

A word on this clone: Other DNA sequences of this sample code for an identical CDR3. The chain uses TRBV2 and TRBJ2-5; D remains unclear. CDR1 and CDR2 from the germline V gene are SNHLY and FYNNEI. V lost 4 bases and J 5 bases, leaving 8 bases between the germline ends. The CDR3 is made up of 12 amino acids. The CDR3 DNA sequence: TGTGCCAGCAGTGGGGGATGGGAGACCCAGTACTTC. This encodes CASSGGWETQYF.

This chain uses TRBV6-5 with TRBJ1-3; D not certain. V was clipped by 0 bases and J by 2 bases, with 11 bases between them. CDR3 length equals 16 residues. Per germline, CDR1 MNHEY and CDR2 SVGAGI. CDR3 sequence reads: CASSYSGPRAGNTIYF. The CDR3 DNA reads as TGTGCCAGCAGTTACTCCGGTCCTCGAGCTGGAAACACCATATATTTT.

The chain couples TRBV7-2 to TRBJ2-7; D gene unclear. V dropped 5 bases and J dropped 6 bases, with 20 bases sitting between them. CDR3 size: 15 residues. In germline, CDR1 is SGHTA, CDR2 FQGNSA. For the CDR3, the DNA is TGTGCCAGCAGCCGCCGGGCCCCAACCGTCGGCGAGCAGTACTTC. Translation: CASSRRAPTVGEQYF.

The rearrangement links TRBV15 to TRBJ1-1; no firm D call. V lost 5 bases, J lost 0 bases, and 10 bases lay in between. Looked up from germline, CDR1 is LNHNV and CDR2 is YYDKDF (reference sequence). There are 14 residues in the CDR3. In DNA form, the CDR3 reads TGTGCCACCAGCCCCCAAATCTTGAACACTGAAGCTTTCTTT. It specifies CATSPQILNTEAFF.

The chain joins TRBV11-2 to TRBJ1-2; 7 nucleotides match TRBD1. Trimming cost V 1 base and J 7 bases; bases outside gene matches: 9. This CDR3 has 15 amino acids. The germline V gene encodes CDR1 SGHAT and CDR2 FQNNGV. The CDR3 nucleotides read TGTGCCAGCAGCTTAGGAGACAGGGACGGAGGTGGCTACACCTTC. This encodes CASSLGDRDGGGYTF.

This clone was picked up one time. This chain uses TRBV7-8 with TRBJ2-1; TRBD1 agrees at 7 bases. The V gene end was trimmed by 6 bases and the J gene end by 2 bases; junction bases not matched to a gene: 10. The CDR3 covers 16 residues. The germline V gene has CDR1 SGHVS and CDR2 FQNEAQ. CDR3 amino acids: CASRPDRVVTYNEQFF. CDR3 bases: TGTGCCAGCAGGCCAGACAGGGTGGTAACCTACAATGAGCAGTTCTTC.

The chain recombines TRBV19 with TRBJ2-7; D may be TRBD1 or TRBD2 (5 bases each). The V end was cut by 1 base, the J end by 5 bases, with 15 bases between. Germline V gives CDR1 LNHDA, CDR2 SQIVND (reference sequence). This CDR3 is built from 15 residues. Here the CDR3 reads CASSIVAGTPNEQYF. The CDR3 DNA is TGTGCCAGTAGTATAGTGGCAGGGACCCCGAACGAGCAGTACTTC.

As concerns this clone: The germline gene is not matched at one end of the junction; a read error may be the cause. The rearrangement joins TRBV19 to TRBJ2-1; no clear D gene. CDR3 size: 13 residues. Germline V CDR1 and CDR2: LNHDA, SQIVND (reference sequence). CDR3 in DNA: TGTGTCAGTAAAGATAACAGTTACAATGAGCAGTTCTTC. Encoded protein: CVSKDNSYNEQFF.

The gene calls are TRBV27 and TRBJ1-5; TRBD1 matches 9 bases. Germline V CDR1 and CDR2: MNHEY, SMNVEV (reference sequence). Trimming removed 5 bases from V and 3 bases from J; junction bases left unmatched: 5. This CDR3 region has 15 residues. DNA of the CDR3: TGTGCCAGCAGTCCTAGACAGGGGGTCAATCAGCCCCAGCATTTT. Translated: CASSPRQGVNQPQHF.

The chain links TRBV28 to TRBJ2-7; TRBD2 aligns across 8 bases. The germline CDR1 and CDR2 sequences are MDHEN and SYDVKM. V lost 5 bases and J lost 0; bases outside the gene matches: 9. CDR3 length equals 16 residues. The CDR3: CASSRRGLVSSYEQYF. The CDR3, as DNA: TGTGCCAGCAGTAGAAGGGGACTAGTATCCTCCTACGAGCAGTACTTC.

Notes on this clone: This specimen includes other DNA sequences encoding the same CDR3. The CDR3 spells CASSYLGGSYEQYF. The CDR3 DNA reads as TGTGCCAGCAGTTACCTCGGGGGCTCCTACGAGCAGTACTTC. This sequence joins TRBV6-5 and TRBJ2-7; a possible D gene is TRBD2 (6 bases). V lost 2 bases and J lost 0, with 8 bases in between. This CDR3 region has 14 residues. In germline, CDR1 is MNHEY, CDR2 SVGAGI.